Many counts were recorded for the clone carrying this T cell receptor (beta chain). The antigen is undetermined. This sample is drawn from a study of regulatory T cells in long-lasting Graves disease. According to the study, TCR beta libraries were built with iRepertoire HTBI primers and CDR3-region Arm-PCR. MiXCR, applied by TCRdb to the multiplex PCR reads, yields one record per CDR3 protein. The table lists a few hundred thousand distinct CDR3 sequences, approximately 23% of them singletons. Noted time point: persistent/refractory GD, antithyroid drugs over 5 years with positive TRAb. PBMC RNA was the source of the TCR library. Study results and limitations: The number of shared public clonotypes was higher in persistent patients (2,741) than new patients (966).

J lost 5 bases, V lost 4 bases, and 11 bases had no gene match. This CDR3 spans 16 amino acids. Germline CDR1 is SEHNR and CDR2 is FQNEAQ (reference sequence). The V gene is TRBV7-9, the J gene TRBJ2-7; TRBD1 matches 10 bases. The source was peripheral blood mononuclear cells (PBMCs), collected when the disease was refractory, from a patient treated with antithyroid drugs. This clonotype originated in a female donor with Graves disease. The CDR3 DNA sequence: TGTGCCAGCAGCTCGACAGGGGGCCAACTTACCCACGAGCAGTACTTC. Amino acids: CASSSTGGQLTHEQYF.